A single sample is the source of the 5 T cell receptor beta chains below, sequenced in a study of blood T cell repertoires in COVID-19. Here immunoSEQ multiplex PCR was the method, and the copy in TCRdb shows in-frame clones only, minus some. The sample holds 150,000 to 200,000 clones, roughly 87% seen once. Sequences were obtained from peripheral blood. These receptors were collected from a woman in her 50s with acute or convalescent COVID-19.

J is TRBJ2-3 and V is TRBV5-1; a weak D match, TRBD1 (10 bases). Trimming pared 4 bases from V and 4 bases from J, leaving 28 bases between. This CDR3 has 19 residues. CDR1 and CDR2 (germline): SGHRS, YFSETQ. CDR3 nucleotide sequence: TGCGCCAGCAGCCGGGACAGGGGTGGCGGGGGGGCGAACGCAGATACGCAGTATTTT. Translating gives CASSRDRGGGGANADTQYF.

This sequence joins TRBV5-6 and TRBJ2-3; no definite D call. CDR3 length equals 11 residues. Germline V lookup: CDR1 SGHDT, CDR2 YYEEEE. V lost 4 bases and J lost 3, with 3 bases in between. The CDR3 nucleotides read TGTGCCAGCAGCCTAACAGATACGCAGTATTTT. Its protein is CASSLTDTQYF.

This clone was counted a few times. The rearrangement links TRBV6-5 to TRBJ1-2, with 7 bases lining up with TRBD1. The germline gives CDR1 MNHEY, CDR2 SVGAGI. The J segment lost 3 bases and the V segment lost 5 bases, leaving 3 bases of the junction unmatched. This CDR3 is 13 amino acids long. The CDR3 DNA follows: TGTGCCAGCAGTACCGGGACAGACTATGGCTACACCTTC. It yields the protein CASSTGTDYGYTF.

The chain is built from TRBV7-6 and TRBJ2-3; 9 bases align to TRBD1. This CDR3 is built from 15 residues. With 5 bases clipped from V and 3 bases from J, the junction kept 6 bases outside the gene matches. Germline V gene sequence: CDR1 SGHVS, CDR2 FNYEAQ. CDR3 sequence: CASSPGTGRTDTQYF. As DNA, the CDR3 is TGTGCCAGCAGCCCCGGGACAGGGCGGACAGATACGCAGTATTTT.

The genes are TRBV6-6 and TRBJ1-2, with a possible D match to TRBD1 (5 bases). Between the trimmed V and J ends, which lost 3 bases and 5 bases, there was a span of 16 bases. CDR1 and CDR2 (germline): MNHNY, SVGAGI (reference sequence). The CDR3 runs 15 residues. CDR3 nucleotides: TGTGCCAGCAGTTATTCAGGGACTTCCCATTATGGCTACACCTTC. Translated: CASSYSGTSHYGYTF.